The rows below give T cell receptor beta chains drawn from one sample of a study of blood T cells in healthy people across ages. Each CDR3 protein is one row after TCRdb ran MiXCR on the 5' RACE reads. The sample lists about 640,000 distinct CDR3 sequences; 25% to 30% were seen once. The source material was blood. These receptors were obtained from an elderly woman in good health. Each CDR3 is given with its conserved first and last residue. Fields, in order: V gene, J gene, D gene, clone size, CDR3 protein, CDR3 DNA. A D gene is named only where the DNA matches it firmly. The listing skips clone size in some rows; elsewhere it reads once, few, many or a size class.

TRBV7-2	TRBJ1-1	-	-	CASSPGRSNTEAFF	TGTGCCAGCAGCCCCGGACGTTCGAACACTGAAGCTTTCTTT
TRBV20-1	TRBJ2-7	TRBD2	-	CSASLAGVTYEQYF	TGCAGTGCTAGCTTAGCGGGGGTAACCTACGAGCAGTACTTC
TRBV10-3	TRBJ2-5	TRBD1	once	CAISESPGQGKETQYF	TGTGCCATCAGTGAGTCGCCGGGACAGGGGAAAGAGACCCAGTACTTC
TRBV29-1	TRBJ2-5	-	-	CSVEGLARETQYF	TGCAGCGTTGAAGGGCTAGCGCGAGAGACCCAGTACTTC
TRBV6-1	TRBJ2-1	-	few	CSTNRDAYNEQFF	TGTTCCACAAACCGGGACGCTTACAATGAGCAGTTCTTC
TRBV20-1	TRBJ2-7	-	many	CSAAEGRNYEQYF	TGCAGTGCGGCGGAGGGTAGAAACTACGAGCAGTACTTC
TRBV6-2/TRBV6-3	TRBJ1-1	-	-	CASSYSGVGEAFF	TGTGCCAGCAGTTACTCGGGGGTGGGTGAAGCTTTCTTT
TRBV7-9	TRBJ1-5	TRBD1	few	CAGSFDRDNQPQHF	TGTGCCGGCAGCTTTGACAGGGATAATCAGCCCCAGCATTTT
TRBV7-2	TRBJ2-7	-	many	CASTRPGGNEQYF	TGTGCCAGCACAAGACCAGGGGGGAACGAGCAGTACTTC
TRBV3-1	TRBJ2-1	-	many	CASSQGTSRGEQFF	TGTGCCAGCAGCCAAGGAACTTCCCGTGGTGAGCAGTTCTTC
TRBV5-4	TRBJ1-1	-	-	CASSWEGGRTEAFF	TGTGCCAGCAGCTGGGAAGGGGGGCGCACTGAAGCTTTCTTT
TRBV30	TRBJ2-7	-	few	CAWSVRLENEQYF	TGTGCCTGGAGCGTAAGACTAGAGAATGAGCAGTACTTC
TRBV5-5	TRBJ2-3	TRBD2	many	CASSGLAGGTSTDTQYF	TGTGCCAGCAGTGGACTAGCGGGGGGAACTAGCACAGATACGCAGTATTTT
TRBV20-1	TRBJ2-5	-	many	CSASVRVEQYF	TGCAGTGCTAGTGTCAGGGTTGAGCAGTACTTC
TRBV5-1	TRBJ2-1	TRBD2	once	CASTPTSASEQQFF	TGCGCCAGCACCCCGACTAGCGCCTCTGAGCAGCAGTTCTTC
TRBV4-2	TRBJ1-1	-	few	CASSQARGVNTEAFF	TGTGCCAGCAGCCAAGCCAGGGGAGTGAACACTGAAGCTTTCTTT
TRBV3-1	TRBJ2-7	-	many	CASSQDEGYEQYF	TGTGCCAGCAGCCAAGACGAGGGCTACGAGCAGTACTTC
TRBV30	TRBJ2-7	-	few	CAWSIQNGYGQYF	TGTGCCTGGAGTATACAAAACGGTTACGGGCAGTACTTC
TRBV9	TRBJ2-2	-	-	CASSAGQLSNTGELFF	TGTGCCAGCAGCGCTGGACAGCTTTCGAACACCGGGGAGCTGTTTTTT
TRBV4-2	TRBJ1-2	-	many	CASSQGGSDRYTF	TGTGCCAGCAGCCAAGGCGGGTCAGATCGCTACACCTTC
TRBV15	TRBJ1-2	-	many	CATSRGGVGYTF	TGTGCCACCAGCAGAGGTGGGGTGGGCTACACCTTC
TRBV9	TRBJ2-3	-	many	CASSVRALPDTQYF	TGTGCCAGCAGCGTTCGAGCGCTCCCAGATACGCAGTATTTT
TRBV7-2	TRBJ2-1	TRBD2	many	CASSGSGGPWVEQFF	TGTGCCAGCAGCGGAAGCGGGGGCCCCTGGGTTGAGCAGTTCTTC
TRBV20-1	TRBJ2-7	TRBD1	many	CSAGQGTSYEQYF	TGCAGTGCTGGACAGGGCACCTCCTACGAGCAGTACTTC
TRBV4-2	TRBJ2-2	-	few	CASSQAQVANTGELFF	TGTGCCAGCAGCCAAGCCCAGGTCGCGAACACCGGGGAGCTGTTTTTT
TRBV20-1	TRBJ1-5	-	many	CSARDPLGGGSNQPQHF	TGCAGTGCTAGAGATCCCCTAGGGGGGGGAAGCAATCAGCCCCAGCATTTT